This T cell receptor beta chain appears in the sequencing data of a study of blood T cell repertoires in COVID-19. Study at large: In each case, the material was cDNA or gDNA derived from T cells, B-cell-depleted T cells, or PBMCs.

Clones were read by immunoSEQ multiplex PCR, and TCRdb kept only the in-frame ones, dropping some. This table holds hundreds of thousands of clones, 80% to 90% found once. The germline V gene encodes CDR1 MNHEY and CDR2 SVGAGI. Trimming took off 2 bases at V and 5 bases at J, with 15 bases between the two ends. The CDR3 spans 16 residues. Cohorts were determined from participant-reported clinical history. The V call is TRBV6-5, the J call TRBJ1-4, with no clear D. The specimen sequenced was PBMCs or T cells enriched from blood (not recorded which). This TCR derives from a woman between 50 and 59 years old who had been exposed to COVID-19. In DNA form, the CDR3 reads TGTGCCAGCAGTTACGGAGGGTTCGGAGGGAATGAAAAACTGTTTTTT. It codes for CASSYGGFGGNEKLFF.